The clone carrying this T cell receptor (beta chain) showed up just a few times. This sample stems from a study of T-cell reconstitution after alpha-beta-depleted transplantation in children. Unique molecular identifiers were incorporated when the TCRbeta library was constructed. TCRdb called the PCR reads again in MiXCR, with one record for every CDR3 protein. Among about 400,000 distinct CDR3 sequences listed, approximately 20% were seen once. The origin of this receptor is a human donor who donated a stem cell graft to a child with acute myeloid leukemia. Sequenced here: PBMCs from the stem cell graft donor, sampled from the stem cell graft.

CDR3 in DNA: TGTGCCAGCAGCCCCCCGGGCAGGGGTAGGAATCAGCCCCAGCATTTT. Amino acid sequence: CASSPPGRGRNQPQHF. This sequence joins TRBV12-3 or TRBV12-4 and TRBJ1-5; D perhaps matches TRBD1 (6 bases). Trimming stripped 6 bases from V and 4 bases from J, with 19 bases between. The CDR3 is 16 residues long.